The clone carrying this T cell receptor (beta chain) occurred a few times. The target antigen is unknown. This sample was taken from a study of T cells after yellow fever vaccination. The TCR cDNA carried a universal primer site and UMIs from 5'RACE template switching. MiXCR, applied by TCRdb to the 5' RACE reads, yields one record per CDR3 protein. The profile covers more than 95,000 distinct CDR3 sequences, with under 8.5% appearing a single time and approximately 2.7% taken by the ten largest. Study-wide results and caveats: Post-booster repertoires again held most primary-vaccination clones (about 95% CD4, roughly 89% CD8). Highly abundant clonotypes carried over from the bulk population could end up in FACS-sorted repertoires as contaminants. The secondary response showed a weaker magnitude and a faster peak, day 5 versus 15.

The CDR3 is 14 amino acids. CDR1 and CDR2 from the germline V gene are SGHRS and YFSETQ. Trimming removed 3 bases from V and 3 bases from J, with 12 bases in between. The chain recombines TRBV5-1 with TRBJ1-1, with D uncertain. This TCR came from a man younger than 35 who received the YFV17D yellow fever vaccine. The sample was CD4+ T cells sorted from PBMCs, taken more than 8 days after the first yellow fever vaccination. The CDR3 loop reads CASSYVGQYTEAFF. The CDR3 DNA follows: TGCGCCAGCAGCTACGTCGGGCAGTACACTGAAGCTTTCTTT.